Described below is a single TCR beta chain sequence and its context. This entry is derived from a study of shared clonotypes between healthy human individuals. Per germline, CDR1 MGHRA and CDR2 YSYEKL. The CDR3 is 17 amino acids. The ends were cut back, 1 base at V and 5 bases at J, with 18 bases in the middle. The data were produced by immunoSEQ multiplex PCR, yet TCRdb's version contains in-frame clones alone and is incomplete. Of some 470,000 clones detected, approximately 80% appear once; the ten largest clones hold over 10%. This TCR was recovered from a woman aged 40 to 50 in good health. Some clones in this sample may be carry-over from other donors' samples. The source material was PBMCs. The chain couples TRBV4-1 to TRBJ2-1; tentative D call: TRBD2 (5 bases). CDR3: CASSQVTRPVINNEQFF. The CDR3 DNA sequence: TGCGCCAGCAGCCAAGTCACTAGACCGGTTATAAACAATGAGCAGTTCTTC.